These 8 T cell receptor beta chains came from one sample sequenced in a study of CD8+ T cells in alopecia areata. cDNA prepared by RNA extraction and subsequent reverse transcription served as the template for sequencing. The data were produced by immunoSEQ multiplex PCR, yet TCRdb's version contains in-frame clones alone and is incomplete. Of 160,000 or so clones listed, roughly 60% are singletons. As for treatment: oral pan-JAK inhibitor, 5-10 mg twice daily. Material: CD4+ T cells sorted from blood, obtained at roughly week 55, from a patient treated with tofacitinib. The receptors were gathered from a human donor with alopecia areata.

The rearrangement uses TRBV6-6 and TRBJ2-2, with D tentatively TRBD1 (6 bases). This CDR3 region has 16 residues. Between the trimmed V and J ends, which lost 6 bases and 4 bases, there was a span of 18 bases. The germline V gene has CDR1 MNHNY and CDR2 SVGAGI (reference sequence). The CDR3 coding sequence is TGTGCCAGCAGATTACCGGGACAAGGGGTCACCGGGGAGCTGTTTTTT. This encodes CASRLPGQGVTGELFF.

This clone has at least ten counts. The V gene is TRBV30, the J gene TRBJ2-7; TRBD2 agrees at 7 bases. The CDR3 totals 15 residues. Germline lookup yields CDR1 GTSNPN and CDR2 SVGIG (reference sequence). Trimming at V came to 3 bases and at J to 1 base, leaving 9 bases not matched to a gene. The CDR3: CAWSAPIAGSYEQYF. In DNA form, the CDR3 reads TGTGCCTGGAGCGCCCCCATAGCGGGTTCCTACGAGCAGTACTTC.

The chain combines TRBV30 with TRBJ1-3, with D unclear. The V and J ends lost 5 bases and 2 bases respectively, with 13 bases between them. The germline CDR1 and CDR2 sequences are GTSNPN and SVGIG (reference sequence). CDR3 size: 14 residues. DNA for the CDR3: TGTGCCTGGGGATTTATCGGGCCTGGAAACACCATATATTTT. This gives the protein CAWGFIGPGNTIYF.

The chain couples TRBV9 to TRBJ2-4; D remains ambiguous. Germline V gene lookup returns CDR1 SGDLS and CDR2 YYNGEE. V lost 0 bases and J 0 bases, leaving 10 bases between the germline ends. The CDR3 covers 16 residues. The CDR3 DNA reads as TGTGCCAGCAGCGTAGATGACACTATAGCCAAAAACATTCAGTACTTC. Its translation is CASSVDDTIAKNIQYF.

CDR3 residues: CASSQPGQVGVRGEQYF. CDR3 sequence (DNA): TGCGCCAGCAGTCAACCCGGACAGGTGGGAGTAAGGGGCGAGCAGTACTTC. The genes are TRBV23-1 and TRBJ2-7; TRBD1 matches 7 bases. TRBV23-1 is placed among ORFs of uncertain function. This CDR3 has 17 residues. Trimming cost V 2 bases and J 6 bases; bases outside gene matches: 16.

The chain uses TRBV27 and TRBJ1-5; perhaps TRBD1 as D (6 bases). The CDR3 runs to 15 residues. The V and J ends lost 5 bases and 2 bases respectively, with 13 bases between them. In germline, CDR1 is MNHEY, CDR2 SMNVEV (reference sequence). CDR3 residues: CASSARGGRNQPQHF. For the CDR3, the DNA is TGTGCCAGCAGTGCTCGAGGGGGGCGCAATCAGCCCCAGCATTTT.

A few counts support this clone. The chain carries TRBV6-5 and TRBJ2-3, with D perhaps matching TRBD1 or TRBD2 (5 bases each). CDR3 size: 13 residues. Germline V CDR1 and CDR2: MNHEY, SVGAGI. Trimming pared 6 bases from V and 7 bases from J, leaving 14 bases between. The DNA of the CDR3 is TGTGCCAGCAGCCGGGACCCCAGCTATACGCAGTATTTT. Protein product: CASSRDPSYTQYF.

DNA of the CDR3: TGCAGCGCCATCATCAGCGGGGGGGCCGGGGAGACCCAGTACTTC. It specifies CSAIISGGAGETQYF. This chain uses TRBV29-1 with TRBJ2-5; the match to TRBD2 covers 10 bases. In germline, CDR1 is SQVTM, CDR2 ANQGSEA. V shed 7 bases and J 5 bases; nucleotides not matched to a gene: 13. CDR3 size: 15 residues.